This TCR beta chain is from a study of radiotherapy plus CTLA-4 blockade in lung cancer. Study-level information: An objective response was seen in 15% to 20% of patients, and disease control in about 31%.

TCRdb keeps only in-frame clones here, not all; method: immunoSEQ multiplex PCR. The sample gives roughly 75,000 clones, 60% to 85% of which show up once; under 25% is in the top ten. This clone was seen just once. Trimming took 4 bases from V and 2 from J; bases not matched to a gene: 3. Germline values: CDR1 SGHRS, CDR2 YFSETQ. CDR3 size: 14 residues. The receptor was derived from a human donor with non-small cell lung cancer whose response to radiotherapy plus ipilimumab could not be evaluated. Some clones in this sample may be carry-over from other donors' samples. The material sequenced was peripheral blood, taken from a patient treated with radiotherapy plus ipilimumab. The chain has TRBV5-1 and TRBJ1-5; 7 bases are a match to TRBD1. The CDR3 nucleotides read TGCGCCAGCAGCGCCACAGGGGGCAATCAGCCCCAGCATTTT. It codes for CASSATGGNQPQHF.